This T cell receptor (beta chain) was documented in a study of spatial heterogeneity in lung cancer. Study findings and constraints: Expanded alpha and beta TCR counts within tumors tracked tumor mutation counts.

By frequency in the sample, this clonotype is medium-sized. Its target is not known. Indicated time point: sample taken at primary tumor resection. The CDR3 contains 14 residues. Germline values: CDR1 SGHAT, CDR2 FQNNGV. V was pared by 1 base and J by 3 bases, with 9 bases between. TCRdb passed the 5' RACE reads through MiXCR, listing each CDR3 protein once. The sample records 4,500 to 6,500 distinct CDR3 sequences, approximately 27% being singletons. This TCR derives from a male donor with early-stage non-small cell lung cancer. The chain couples TRBV11-2 to TRBJ2-5; no reliable D call. The specimen was lung tumor tissue, collected at surgery. The DNA for the CDR3 is TGTGCCAGCAGCTTAGGTACTGAAAAAGAGACCCAGTACTTC. As protein: CASSLGTEKETQYF.